This T cell receptor beta chain appears in the sequencing data of a study of cytomegalovirus exposure and HLA in healthy donors. Points on this clone: The target antigen is unknown.

Clones were read by immunoSEQ multiplex PCR, and TCRdb kept only the in-frame ones, dropping some. In the table there are 56,000 or so clones, 93% of which are singletons. Germline CDR1 and CDR2: SGHTA and FQGNSA. V was clipped by 1 base and J by 5 bases; unmatched bases: 11. The CDR3 totals 17 residues. The study's findings and limits: A few CMV-associated chains were confirmed in vitro to be specific for CMV antigens.

The rearrangement links TRBV7-2 to TRBJ1-2; TRBD1 matches 9 bases. This clonotype originated in a woman younger than 30 in good health and CMV-seropositive. Material: PBMCs. The CDR3 DNA sequence: TGTGCCAGCAGCTTAGGGCCCAAACAGGGGGCGCGTTATGGCTACACCTTC. Its protein is CASSLGPKQGARYGYTF. The full variable domain, with the rest looked up from reference TRBV7-2 and TRBJ1-2, is GAGVSQSPSNKVTEKGKDVELRCDPISGHTALYWYRQSLGQGLEFLIYFQGNSAPDKSGLPSDRFSAERTGGSVSTLTIQRTQQEDSAVYLCASSLGPKQGARYGYTFGSGTRLTVV.